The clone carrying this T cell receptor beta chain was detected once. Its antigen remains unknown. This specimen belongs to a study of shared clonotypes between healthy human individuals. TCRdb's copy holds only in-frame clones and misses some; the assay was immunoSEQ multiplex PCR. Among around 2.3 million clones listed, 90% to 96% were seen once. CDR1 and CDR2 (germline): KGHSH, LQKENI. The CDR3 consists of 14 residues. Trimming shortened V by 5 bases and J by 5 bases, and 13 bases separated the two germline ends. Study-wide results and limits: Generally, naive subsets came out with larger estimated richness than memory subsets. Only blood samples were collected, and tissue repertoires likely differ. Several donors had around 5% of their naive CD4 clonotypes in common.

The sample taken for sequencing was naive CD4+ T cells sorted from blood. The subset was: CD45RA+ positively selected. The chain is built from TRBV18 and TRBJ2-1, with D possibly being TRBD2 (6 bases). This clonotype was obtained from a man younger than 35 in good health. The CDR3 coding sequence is TGTGCCAGCTCATTCGCTAGCGCCAACAATGAGCAGTTCTTC. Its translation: CASSFASANNEQFF. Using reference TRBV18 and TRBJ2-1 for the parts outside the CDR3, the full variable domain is NAGVMQNPRHLVRRRGQEARLRCSPMKGHSHVYWYRQLPEEGLKFMVYLQKENIIDESGMPKERFSAEFPKEGPSILRIQQVVRGDSAAYFCASSFASANNEQFFGPGTRLTVL.